This is a list of T cell receptor beta chains from one sample in a study of shared clonotypes between healthy human individuals. TCRdb's copy holds only in-frame clones and misses some; the assay was immunoSEQ multiplex PCR. Counted here are about 340,000 clones, less than 75% occurring once; the ten biggest clones make up over 9.5%. Sequencing was done on a sample of memory CD4+ T cells sorted from blood. Source of these receptors: a man aged 25 to 40 in good health. Both conserved end residues are part of each CDR3. The order of the fields is V gene, J gene, CDR3 protein.

>TRBV6-1|TRBJ1-4
CASSEGGFLIATNEKLFF
>TRBV6-6|TRBJ2-1
CASSYQDNEQFF
>TRBV27|TRBJ1-2
CASSALDRGPNYGYTF
>TRBV18|TRBJ2-5
CASSLAGGETQYF
>TRBV23-1|TRBJ2-7
CASSQAPTTGFTYEQYF
>TRBV19|TRBJ2-2
CASRTGVANTGELFF
>TRBV5-5|TRBJ2-1
CASSQRTGGNEQFF
>TRBV10-1|TRBJ1-5
CASTPRQGMIDSNQPQHF
>TRBV19|TRBJ2-7
CASSPRTNYEQYF
>TRBV5-5|TRBJ2-7
CASSILDRAVYEQYF
>TRBV5-1|TRBJ2-2
CASSRTGTGTNTGELFF
>TRBV5-6|TRBJ2-3
CASSPGTGGDTQYF
>TRBV21-1|TRBJ1-2
CASSKLQDRGLDGYTF
>TRBV5-1|TRBJ2-1
CASSLPASGNEQFF
>TRBV28|TRBJ2-7
CAGASGFGSSYEQYF
>TRBV10-3|TRBJ2-7
CAISGSGAGYEQYF
>TRBV7-2|TRBJ2-5
CASSLPGETQYF
>TRBV28|TRBJ1-1
CASSFQPQYNTEAFF
>TRBV7-9|TRBJ2-1
CASSPPGGTAIRHEQFF
>TRBV4-3|TRBJ2-7
CASSQGDRISYEQYF
>TRBV15|TRBJ1-1
CATSRDPVLDTEAFF
>TRBV6-5|TRBJ1-1
CASSRDGGNTEAFF
>TRBV5-5|TRBJ2-1
CASSPNGRDPREQFF
>TRBV19|TRBJ1-1
CASNTGAAGTEAFF
>TRBV6-5|TRBJ1-1
CASRPDRYTEAFF
>TRBV5-1|TRBJ2-1
CASSLNRVNEQFF
>TRBV5-5|TRBJ2-2
CASSIGTGELFF
>TRBV28|TRBJ2-1
CASSTTVYNEQFF
>TRBV28|TRBJ2-1
CASAVRGYEQFF
>TRBV14|TRBJ2-7
CASSGTSGSHEQYF
>TRBV28|TRBJ2-2
CASKGLWNTGELFF
>TRBV28|TRBJ2-7
CASSLLREEQYF
>TRBV4-3|TRBJ1-4
CASSQVRTGSNEKLFF
>TRBV18|TRBJ2-4
CASSPPDSNIQYF
>TRBV10-1|TRBJ2-3
CASKEGRNSDTQYF
>TRBV10-3|TRBJ2-2
CAVQGTQKYTGELFF
>TRBV5-1|TRBJ2-7
CASSPSGGRNYEQYF
>TRBV7-6|TRBJ2-7
CASSLASGASSYEQYF
>TRBV10-1|TRBJ2-1
CASSGTGQGEQFF
>TRBV9|TRBJ2-3
CASSVGFTDTQYF
>TRBV5-1|TRBJ2-7
CASSPEPFGGPPYEQYF
>TRBV5-4|TRBJ2-3
CASSPGLVLGPGGDTQYF
>TRBV25-1|TRBJ2-3
CASSGSPPRDQRGDTQYF
>TRBV2|TRBJ2-7
CASRAGDSVSLYEQYF
>TRBV5-1|TRBJ2-3
CASSLGQPTDTQYF
>TRBV5-5|TRBJ2-2
CAGKEGPDTGELFF
>TRBV10-3|TRBJ1-5
CAISESPVGTDQPQHF
>TRBV4-3|TRBJ2-5
CASSHGRSMTQETQYF
>TRBV27|TRBJ1-1
CASSTLQGLDTEAFF
>TRBV10-2|TRBJ2-7
CASSELGQGVGYEQYF
>TRBV23-1|TRBJ2-7
CASSRLIHRVDPNEQYF
>TRBV11-1|TRBJ1-5
CASSLGLSQPQHF
>TRBV7-8|TRBJ2-3
CASSQQGDTQYF
>TRBV20-1|TRBJ2-5
CSGFRETQYF
>TRBV30|TRBJ2-1
CAVGTGRSSYNEQFF
>TRBV2|TRBJ2-7
CASSDWSSYEQYF
>TRBV19|TRBJ1-5
CASTPGLIANQPQHF
>TRBV7-2|TRBJ1-1
CASSGAGLSEAFF
>TRBV9|TRBJ1-4
CASTEGAGTYEKLFF
>TRBV5-4|TRBJ2-7
CASSLDSDHYEQYF